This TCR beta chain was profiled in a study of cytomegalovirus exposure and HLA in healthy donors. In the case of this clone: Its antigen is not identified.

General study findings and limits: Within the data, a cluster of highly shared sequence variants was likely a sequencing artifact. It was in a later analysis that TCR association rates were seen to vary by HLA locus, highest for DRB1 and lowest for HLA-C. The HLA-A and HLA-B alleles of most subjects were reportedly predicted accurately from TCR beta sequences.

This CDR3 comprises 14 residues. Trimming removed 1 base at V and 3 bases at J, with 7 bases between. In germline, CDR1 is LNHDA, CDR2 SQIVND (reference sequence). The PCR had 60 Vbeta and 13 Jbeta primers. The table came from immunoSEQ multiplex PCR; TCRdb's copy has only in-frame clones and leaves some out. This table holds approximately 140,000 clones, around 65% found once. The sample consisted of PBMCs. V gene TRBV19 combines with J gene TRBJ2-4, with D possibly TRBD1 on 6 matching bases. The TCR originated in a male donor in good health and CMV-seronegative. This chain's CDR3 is CASSIGGGKNIQYF. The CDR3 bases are TGTGCCAGTAGTATAGGAGGGGGCAAAAACATTCAGTACTTC.